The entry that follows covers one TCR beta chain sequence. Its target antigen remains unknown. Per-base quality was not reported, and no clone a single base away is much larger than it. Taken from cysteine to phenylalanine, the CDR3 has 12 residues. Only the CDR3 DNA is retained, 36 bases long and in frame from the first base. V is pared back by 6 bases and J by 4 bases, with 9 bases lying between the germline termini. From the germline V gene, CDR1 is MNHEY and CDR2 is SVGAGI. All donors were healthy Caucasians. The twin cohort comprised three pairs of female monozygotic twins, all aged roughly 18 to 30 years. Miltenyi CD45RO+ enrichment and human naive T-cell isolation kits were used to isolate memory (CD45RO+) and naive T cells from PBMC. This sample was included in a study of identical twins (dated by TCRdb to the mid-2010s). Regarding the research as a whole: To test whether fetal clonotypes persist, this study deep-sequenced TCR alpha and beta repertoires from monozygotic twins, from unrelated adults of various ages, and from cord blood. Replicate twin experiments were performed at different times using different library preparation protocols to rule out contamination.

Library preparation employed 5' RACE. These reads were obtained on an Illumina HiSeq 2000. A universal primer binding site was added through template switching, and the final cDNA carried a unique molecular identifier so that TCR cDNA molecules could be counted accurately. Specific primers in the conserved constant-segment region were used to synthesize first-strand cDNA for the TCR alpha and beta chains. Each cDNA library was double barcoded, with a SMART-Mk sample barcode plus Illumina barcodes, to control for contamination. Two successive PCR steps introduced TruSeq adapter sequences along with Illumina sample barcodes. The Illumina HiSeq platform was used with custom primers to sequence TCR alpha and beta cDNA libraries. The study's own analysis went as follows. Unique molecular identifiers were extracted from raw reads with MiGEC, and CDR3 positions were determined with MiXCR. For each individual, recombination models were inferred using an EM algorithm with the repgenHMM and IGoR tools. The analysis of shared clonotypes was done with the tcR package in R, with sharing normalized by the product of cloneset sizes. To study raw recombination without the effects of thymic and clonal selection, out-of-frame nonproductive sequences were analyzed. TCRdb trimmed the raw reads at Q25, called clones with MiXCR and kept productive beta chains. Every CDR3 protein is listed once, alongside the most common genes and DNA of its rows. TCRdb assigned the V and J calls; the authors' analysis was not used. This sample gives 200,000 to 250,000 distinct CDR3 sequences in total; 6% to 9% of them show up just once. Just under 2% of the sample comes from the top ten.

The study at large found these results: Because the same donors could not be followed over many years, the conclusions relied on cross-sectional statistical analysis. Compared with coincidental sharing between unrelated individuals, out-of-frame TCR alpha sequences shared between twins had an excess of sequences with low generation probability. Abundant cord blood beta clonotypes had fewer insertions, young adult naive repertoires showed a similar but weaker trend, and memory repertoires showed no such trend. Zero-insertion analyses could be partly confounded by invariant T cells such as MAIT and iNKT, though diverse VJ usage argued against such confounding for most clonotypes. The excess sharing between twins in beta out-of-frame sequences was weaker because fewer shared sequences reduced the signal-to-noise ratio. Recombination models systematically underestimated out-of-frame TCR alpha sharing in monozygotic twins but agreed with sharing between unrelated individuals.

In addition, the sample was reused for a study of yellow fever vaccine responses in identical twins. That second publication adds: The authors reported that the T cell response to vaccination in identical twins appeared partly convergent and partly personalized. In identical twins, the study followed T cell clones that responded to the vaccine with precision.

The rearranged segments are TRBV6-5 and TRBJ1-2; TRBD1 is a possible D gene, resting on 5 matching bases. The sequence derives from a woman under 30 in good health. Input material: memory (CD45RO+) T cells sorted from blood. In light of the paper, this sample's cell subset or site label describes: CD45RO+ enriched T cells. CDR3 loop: CASRAGSYGYTF. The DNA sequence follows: TGTGCCAGCAGGGCAGGGTCCTATGGCTACACCTTC.